One and the same sample provided the 16 T cell receptor beta chains below, sequenced in a study of CD8+ T cells in alopecia areata (dated by TCRdb to between 2018 and 2020). The receptor library was made with the immunoSEQ multiplex PCR assay. RNA was extracted from all samples and reverse transcribed into cDNA, which served as template for TCR sequencing. This immuneACCESS table, as held by TCRdb, lists in-frame sequences with V and J called but not all clones. Of the missing ones, under half trace to an unresolved V gene in checked studies; the others have no known cause. The sample features approximately 110,000 clones, and none is a singleton. Clones ranked in the top ten supply about 20% of the sample. The sequenced sample consisted of lesional skin. The receptors originated from a C3H/HeJ mouse with alopecia areata. The MHC haplotype of this strain is H2-k.

This clone showed up just a few times. Each gene name is a mouse one. The CDR3 sequence is CASTPDREGAETLYF. The sequenced CDR3 bases are TGTGCCAGCACCCCGGACAGGGAAGGTGCAGAA. This chain links TRBV13-3 with TRBJ2-3, with 8 bases identical to TRBD1. From the germline J gene comes the end of the CDR3, since the read stops 4 residues before it. The CDR3 loop spans 15 amino acids. The V gene end was trimmed by 6 bases and the J gene end by 1 base; junction bases not matched to a gene: 7. CDR1 and CDR2 from the germline V gene are NNHDY and SYVADS.

This clone appeared a few times. At residue 12, the TCRdb protein and translated DNA are inconsistent; the protein given comes from the DNA. Mouse germline and gene names are used. The read ends 3 residues before the CDR3 terminus; that terminus is restored from the germline J gene. The rearrangement joins TRBV19 to TRBJ1-3, with D tentatively TRBD1 (5 bases). Germline assignment: CDR1 FNHDT and CDR2 SITEND (reference sequence). V lost 2 bases and J 0 bases, leaving 9 bases between the germline ends. The CDR3 sequence is 15 residues long. CDR3 DNA (partial): TGTGCCAGCAGTATCTTCAGGGATTCTGGAAATACG. Amino acid sequence: CASSIFRDSGNT. The full CDR3 sequence reads CASSIFRDSGNTLYF. The full variable domain, in which reference TRBV19 and TRBJ1-3 provide the parts outside the CDR3, is GGIITQTPKFLIGQEGQKLTLKCQQNFNHDTMYWYRQDSGKGLRLIYYSITENDLQKGDLSEGYDASREKKSSFSLTVTSAQKNEMAVFLCASSIFRDSGNTLYFGEGSRLIVV.

On this clone: The gene names given are mouse names. The CDR3 extends 4 residues past the end of the read, so its final part is completed from the germline J gene. V usage is TRBV13-3 and J usage is TRBJ2-7; 10 bases are shared with TRBD1. The CDR3 is made up of 15 amino acids. Germline V gene lookup returns CDR1 NNHDY and CDR2 SYVADS. Here the CDR3 reads CASSDARGTGDEQYF. The DNA read from the CDR3 is TGTGCCAGCAGTGATGCAAGGGGGACAGGGGAT.

This clone was seen a handful of times. The genes are named according to mouse. The read halts 4 residues ahead of the CDR3 end, with the missing end drawn from the germline J gene. The chain couples TRBV16 to TRBJ2-7, with D perhaps matching TRBD1 (5 bases). The germline V gene encodes CDR1 SGHSA and CDR2 FRNQAP. The CDR3 spans 13 residues. The CDR3 loop is CASSNPDKYEQYF. CDR3 DNA, as far as it was read: TGTGCAAGCAGCAATCCGGACAAATAT.

This clone appeared a few times. Any gene name here is a mouse gene name. The read is 4 residues too short to cover the CDR3 end, so that end is filled in from the germline J gene. J is TRBJ2-1 and V is TRBV19; a possible D gene is TRBD2 (6 bases). Trimming pared 4 bases from V and 2 bases from J, leaving 10 bases between. This CDR3 is 14 amino acids long. Germline-derived CDR1 and CDR2 are FNHDT and SITEND (reference sequence). Partial CDR3 DNA: TGTGCCAGCAGTCAACTGGGATACTATGCT. Protein product: CASSQLGYYA. The entire CDR3 is CASSQLGYYAEQFF.

This clone has just a few counts. There is a difference at residue 8 between the TCRdb protein and the DNA translation, so the protein given here was translated from the DNA. Gene names refer to mouse genes. From the germline J gene comes the end of the CDR3, since the read stops 3 residues before it. The V call is TRBV19, the J call TRBJ1-3; tentatively, D is TRBD1 (6 bases). The germline V and J ends were trimmed by 6 bases and 7 bases, with 8 bases remaining between them. The CDR3 is made up of 11 amino acids. Germline V gene lookup returns CDR1 FNHDT and CDR2 SITEND (reference sequence). The CDR3 bases that were read are TGTGCCAGCAATCAGGGGAATACG. Translated: CASNQGNT. The full CDR3 sequence reads CASNQGNTLYF.

A note on this clone: Genes and germline come from the mouse. The read stops 4 residues short of the end of the CDR3; the missing end is completed from the germline J gene. The chain has TRBV13-1 and TRBJ2-3, with no clear D. Germline values: CDR1 NSHNY, CDR2 SYGAGN. This CDR3 contains 14 residues. V shed 1 base and J shed 0 bases, with 6 bases lying between them. The CDR3 protein is CASSDFSSAETLYF. The sequenced CDR3 bases are TGTGCCAGCAGTGATTTCAGTAGTGCAGAA.

This clone was seen a few times. The gene names here belong to mouse. Partial CDR3 DNA: TGCACCTGCAGTGACGAAACAGGGGGCGGGGCT. Amino acid sequence: CTCSDETGGGA. The whole CDR3 protein reads CTCSDETGGGAEQFF. This chain uses TRBV1 with TRBJ2-1; TRBD1 agrees at 9 bases. The read ends 4 residues early relative to the CDR3; the germline J gene fills the gap. Per germline, CDR1 NSQYPW and CDR2 LRSPGD (reference sequence). The CDR3 runs to 15 residues.

This clone appeared a few times. Here the gene names and germline are mouse. The read falls 4 residues short of the CDR3 end, and the missing part is taken from the germline J gene. V is TRBV13-3 and J is TRBJ2-5; TRBD2 aligns across 9 bases. Germline assignment: CDR1 NNHDY and CDR2 SYVADS. The CDR3 extends over 15 amino acids. V lost 4 bases to trimming and J lost 2 bases; unmatched junction nucleotides: 5. The CDR3 protein is CASSSRLGAQDTQYF. CDR3 DNA, as far as it was read: TGTGCCAGCAGTTCGAGACTGGGGGCCCAAGAC.

This clone was observed many times. Mouse gene names and germline throughout. The sequenced fragment ends 4 residues before the CDR3 boundary, so the rest is inferred from the germline J gene. The V gene is TRBV13-3, the J gene TRBJ2-2, with D unclear. This CDR3 is built from 13 residues. Trimming shortened V by 5 bases and J by 4 bases, and 9 bases separated the two germline ends. Germline lookup yields CDR1 NNHDY and CDR2 SYVADS. The DNA read from the CDR3 is TGTGCCAGCAGCGCCCAGTCCACCGGG. This codes for CASSAQSTG. From start to end, the CDR3 is CASSAQSTGQLYF.

This clone has only a few counts. Mouse germline and gene names are used. The CDR3 goes on 4 residues after the read ends, and that part is filled in from the germline J gene. The chain is built from TRBV1 and TRBJ2-4, with D possibly TRBD1 on 6 matching bases. This CDR3 region has 12 residues. In germline, CDR1 is NSQYPW, CDR2 LRSPGD (reference sequence). The CDR3 bases that were read are TGCACCTGCCGGGAGGGGGAAAAC. It encodes CTCREGEN. The CDR3, in full, reads CTCREGENTLYF.

This clone was seen only a few times. The listed genes are named as in mouse. The CDR3 end lies 4 residues beyond the end of the read and is filled in from the germline J gene. The rearrangement uses TRBV19 and TRBJ2-4; TRBD2 agrees at 7 bases. The CDR3 covers 15 residues. Germline V lookup: CDR1 FNHDT, CDR2 SITEND (reference sequence). Trimming removed 2 bases from V and 3 bases from J; junction bases left unmatched: 6. The DNA read from the CDR3 is TGTGCCAGCAGTATGATCTGGGGGAGCCAAAAC. Amino acids: CASSMIWGSQN. The whole CDR3 sequence reads CASSMIWGSQNTLYF.

In regard to this clone: At residue 12, the DNA translation does not agree with TCRdb's protein; the protein displayed here is the one encoded by the DNA. Gene names and germline match the mouse. The sequence runs out 3 residues before the end of the CDR3; the remainder is reconstructed from the germline J gene. This sequence joins TRBV19 and TRBJ1-3; 9 nucleotides agree with TRBD1. V shed 5 bases, J shed 2 bases, and the junction held 5 bases outside the gene matches. The CDR3 has 15 residues. Germline CDR1 reads FNHDT; CDR2 reads SITEND (reference sequence). CDR3 amino acids: CASSIQGATGNTLYF. CDR3 bases read: TGTGCCAGCAGCATACAGGGGGCGACTGGAAATACG.

Details on this clone: TCRdb's protein sequence differs at residue 9 from the translated DNA; the protein presented here follows the DNA. Genes here carry mouse names. The CDR3 extends 3 residues past the end of the read, so its final part is completed from the germline J gene. This chain joins TRBV13-3 and TRBJ1-3; the D gene is possibly TRBD1 (6 bases). Per the germline V gene, CDR1 is NNHDY and CDR2 is SYVADS. The CDR3 extends over 12 amino acids. V lost 5 bases and J 6 bases, leaving 9 bases between the germline ends. CDR3 bases read: TGTGCCAGCAGGAGGACAGAAAATACG. This gives the protein CASRRTENT. The whole CDR3 reads CASRRTENTLYF.

This clone was counted many times. Here the gene names and germline are mouse. Sequencing ends 4 residues short of the CDR3 end; the germline J gene provides the rest. This rearrangement joins TRBV13-3 to TRBJ2-1; 7 positions agree with TRBD1. Germline CDR1 is NNHDY and CDR2 is SYVADS. Trimming at V came to 0 bases and at J to 3 bases, leaving 6 bases not matched to a gene. The CDR3 totals 16 residues. Incomplete CDR3 DNA: TGTGCCAGCAGTGATGCCCGGGACAGCTTCTATGCT. Amino acid sequence: CASSDARDSFYA. The whole CDR3 region reads CASSDARDSFYAEQFF.

This clone has more than one count but fewer than ten. Any gene name here is a mouse gene name. The read terminates 4 residues before the CDR3 end, so the remaining end is supplied by the germline J gene. The rearrangement joins TRBV13-3 to TRBJ2-5, with TRBD2 identical over 11 bases. The CDR3 totals 16 residues. Per the germline V gene, CDR1 is NNHDY and CDR2 is SYVADS. CDR3 protein: CASIVPGLGDEDTQYF. The sequenced part of the CDR3 DNA is TGTGCCAGCATCGTCCCGGGACTGGGGGATGAAGAC.